One and the same sample provided the 14 T cell receptor beta chains below, sequenced in a study of CD8 T cells in Susac syndrome. When the RNA was reverse transcribed, random hexamers were used with an input of roughly 0.5 to 1 ug. TCRdb used MiXCR to reprocess the immunoSEQ multiplex PCR reads, holding one entry per CDR3 protein. Counted here are approximately 160,000 distinct CDR3 sequences, about 93% occurring once; the ten biggest clones make up about 0.14%. Sequenced input: CD4+ T cells from PBMCs. These receptors were collected from a human donor in good health.

The chain has TRBV18 and TRBJ2-2, with 10 bases that match TRBD1. V shed 6 bases, J shed 0 bases, and the junction held 7 bases outside the gene matches. The CDR3 is 17 amino acids. Germline CDR1 and CDR2: KGHSH and LQKENI. This CDR3 is CASSPGTGATNTGELFF. The CDR3 region has the DNA TGTGCCAGCTCCCCCGGGACAGGGGCCACGAACACCGGGGAGCTGTTTTTT.

The chain combines TRBV5-8 with TRBJ1-5; maybe TRBD1 (6 bases). V gave up 6 bases and J gave up 0 bases, with 13 bases separating them. This CDR3 has 15 residues. Germline-derived CDR1 and CDR2 are SGHTS and YDEGEE. The CDR3 coding sequence is TGTGCCAGCAATCCCGGGACAAATAGCAATCAGCCCCAGCATTTT. Protein sequence: CASNPGTNSNQPQHF.

The chain has TRBV19 and TRBJ1-1, with D unresolved. Germline CDR1 and CDR2: LNHDA and SQIVND (reference sequence). CDR3 length: 9 residues. CDR3 amino acids: CGEGLEAFF. The CDR3 DNA sequence: TGTGGGGAGGGCTTGGAAGCTTTCTTT.

V gene TRBV3-1 combines with J gene TRBJ2-7, with unresolved D. V gave up 3 bases and J gave up 6 bases, with 9 bases separating them. The CDR3 sequence is 12 residues long. Germline assignment: CDR1 LGHDT and CDR2 YNNKEL (reference sequence). CDR3 residues: CASSHSGSEQYF. In DNA, the CDR3 is TGTGCCAGCAGCCACAGTGGCAGCGAGCAGTACTTC.

The chain couples TRBV7-3 to TRBJ2-2, with TRBD2 identical over 7 bases. J gave up 5 bases and V 6 bases, and 12 bases lay outside the gene matches. This CDR3 is built from 16 residues. Germline V lookup: CDR1 SGHTA, CDR2 FQGTGA. This CDR3 reads CASSREPGGGTGELFF. DNA of the CDR3: TGTGCCAGCAGTCGTGAGCCCGGGGGAGGGACCGGGGAGCTGTTTTTT.

The CDR3 loop reads CSARDPEGGSYNEQFF. The CDR3 coding sequence is TGCAGTGCTAGAGATCCCGAGGGGGGATCTTACAATGAGCAGTTCTTC. This rearrangement joins TRBV20-1 to TRBJ2-1; D may correspond to TRBD1 or TRBD2 (6 bases each). Trimming stripped 0 bases from V and 4 bases from J, with 16 bases between. The CDR3 contains 16 residues. The germline gives CDR1 DFQATT, CDR2 SNEGSKA (reference sequence).

For this clonotype: Relative to the germline gene, one junction end is altered; a read error may explain this. The V and J genes are TRBV19 and TRBJ2-7; TRBD2 matches 13 bases. The CDR3 totals 16 residues. CDR1 and CDR2 from the germline V gene are LNHDA and SQIVND (reference sequence). This chain's CDR3 is CASSIGLAGAAYEQYF. In DNA form, the CDR3 reads TGTGCCAGTAGCATAGGACTAGCGGGGGCGGCCTACGAGCAGTACTTC.

In DNA, the CDR3 is TGCAGCGTTCTGGGAGATACGCAGTATTTT. Amino acids: CSVLGDTQYF. This chain links TRBV29-1 with TRBJ2-3, with D unclear. This CDR3 is built from 10 residues. Between the trimmed V and J ends, which lost 5 bases and 5 bases, there was a span of 5 bases. Per germline, CDR1 SQVTM and CDR2 ANQGSEA.

The V call is TRBV15, the J call TRBJ2-3; D is undetermined. The CDR3 runs 14 residues. V dropped 0 bases and J dropped 4 bases, with 8 bases sitting between them. In germline, CDR1 is LNHNV, CDR2 YYDKDF (reference sequence). CDR3 DNA: TGTGCCACCAGCAGAGACCAAACGGCAGATACGCAGTATTTT. Protein: CATSRDQTADTQYF.

V gene TRBV29-1 combines with J gene TRBJ2-5; the D gene is possibly TRBD2 (6 bases). Trimming took 7 bases from V and 5 from J, leaving 11 bases between them. Looked up from germline, CDR1 is SQVTM and CDR2 is ANQGSEA. The CDR3 sequence is 11 residues long. This CDR3 reads CSGIGGETQYF. Written as DNA, the CDR3 is TGCAGCGGTATCGGGGGTGAGACCCAGTACTTC.

CDR3 residues: CASSVVGGGAGELFF. The CDR3 region has the DNA TGTGCCAGCAGCGTAGTTGGGGGTGGCGCCGGGGAGCTGTTTTTT. This rearrangement joins TRBV9 to TRBJ2-2, with D tentatively TRBD1 or TRBD2 (5 bases each). Trimming took 0 bases from V and 6 from J, leaving 12 bases between them. CDR1 and CDR2 (germline): SGDLS, YYNGEE. This CDR3 is built from 15 residues. The full variable domain, completed using reference TRBV9 and TRBJ2-2, is DSGVTQTPKHLITATGQRVTLRCSPRSGDLSVYWYQQSLDQGLQFLIQYYNGEERAKGNILERFSAQQFPDLHSELNLSSLELGDSALYFCASSVVGGGAGELFFGEGSRLTVL.

The chain joins TRBV30 to TRBJ1-2; a possible D gene is TRBD1 (5 bases). There are 14 residues in the CDR3. Germline CDR1 reads GTSNPN; CDR2 reads SVGIG (reference sequence). V lost 7 bases and J 4 bases, leaving 19 bases between the germline ends. The CDR3, as DNA: TGTGCCTCGGATGGGAGGTTAGGGGTCTATGGCTACACCTTC. Amino acids: CASDGRLGVYGYTF.

The J gene is TRBJ2-5, the V gene TRBV18; TRBD1 is a possible D gene (6 bases). V lost 3 bases, J lost 5 bases, and 16 bases lay in between. This CDR3 is built from 15 residues. Germline V lookup: CDR1 KGHSH, CDR2 LQKENI. CDR3 region: CASSPGTYETETQYF. CDR3 DNA sequence: TGTGCCAGCTCACCCGGGACATACGAAACGGAGACCCAGTACTTC.

V gene TRBV2 combines with J gene TRBJ2-2, with D unresolved. V dropped 8 bases and J dropped 4 bases, with 11 bases sitting between them. CDR3 size: 13 residues. Per the germline V gene, CDR1 is SNHLY and CDR2 is FYNNEI. The CDR3 sequence: CASCIDRTGELFF. As DNA, the CDR3 is TGTGCCAGCTGTATCGATCGCACCGGGGAGCTGTTTTTT.